The source of this TCR beta chain is a study of blood T cells in healthy people across ages. Study outcomes and limitations: The recorded TCR beta diversity per million T cells decreased in a roughly linear manner with age. When set beside aged donors, long-lived donors presented more naive CD4+ cells and higher diversity.

The CDR3 length is 16 residues. V was shortened by 5 bases and J by 3 bases, with 19 bases between the two germline ends. Germline V gene sequence: CDR1 MNHNS, CDR2 SASEGT. Primed by a sample-barcoded 5' primer and a J-beta primer mix, a second PCR proceeded for about 6 to 12 cycles. Every single cDNA molecule received a tag from a template-switch adaptor with 12 random nucleotides. TCRdb redid the calling of the 5' RACE reads with MiXCR, one entry per CDR3 protein. The sample contains almost 300,000 distinct CDR3 sequences, 27% of which appear only once. Note on this clonotype: Its target is not known.

Those donating, healthy Caucasian individuals from Russia, were aged about 6 to 90. Sample: blood. This receptor was obtained from a woman aged 70-85 years in good health. The V and J genes are TRBV6-1 and TRBJ1-1; D unclear. CDR3 region: CASSPPTYFIDTEAFF. The CDR3 DNA follows: TGTGCCAGCAGTCCCCCTACATATTTTATAGACACTGAAGCTTTCTTT.